This T cell receptor (beta chain) was profiled in a study of blood T cell repertoires in COVID-19. Produced via immunoSEQ multiplex PCR; TCRdb's table is partial and in-frame only. The table lists roughly 100,000 clones, 90% to 95% of them singletons. The CDR3 runs to 15 residues. Trimming took 1 base from V and 5 from J, leaving 10 bases between them. From germline, CDR1 is SGHRS and CDR2 YFSETQ. The gene calls are TRBV5-1 and TRBJ1-6; weak D call: TRBD1 (6 bases). Sequencing input: peripheral blood. This clonotype was obtained from a woman between 50 and 59 years old in a cohort sampled during active COVID-19. The CDR3 region is CASSLTAGDNSPLHF. As DNA, the CDR3 is TGCGCCAGCAGCTTGACGGCAGGGGATAATTCACCCCTCCACTTT.